This record looks at one T cell receptor (beta chain) sequence and its context. The TCR beta CDR3 regions underwent amplification using RNA transcripts as the source. The HTBI primer set was used in a first-round RT-PCR of the TCR CDR3. TCRdb reprocessed the multiplex PCR reads via MiXCR and lists one record per CDR3 protein. Among about 250,000 distinct CDR3 sequences listed, around 24% were seen once. This specimen belongs to a study of T cells in Graves' hyperthyroidism and ophthalmopathy. V gave up 6 bases and J gave up 4 bases; unmatched junction bases: 10. The CDR3 runs to 15 residues. Per the germline V gene, CDR1 is SEHNR and CDR2 is FQNEAQ (reference sequence).

This TCR was sampled from a woman aged 40 to 49 with Graves' ophthalmopathy. This chain joins TRBV7-9 and TRBJ1-1; 8 bases are shared with TRBD1. Source material: blood. The CDR3 coding sequence is TGTGCCAGCAGGAAGACAGGGGAATTGAGCACTGAAGCTTTCTTT. Its translation is CASRKTGELSTEAFF.